These 15 T cell receptor beta chains were all obtained from the same sample, sequenced in a study of regulatory T cells in long-lasting Graves disease (TCRdb year 2021). The time point label on this specimen signifies: newly diagnosed GD, antithyroid drugs for less than 3 months. For both TCR sequencing and RNA sequencing, RNA was extracted from PBMCs using TRIzol. The library relied on multiplex PCR. TCRdb lists the instrument as Illumina HiSeq 4000. TCR beta libraries were built with iRepertoire HTBI primers and Arm-PCR amplification of CDR3 regions. The raw public data were reprocessed by TCRdb itself: fastp quality trimming at Q25, MiXCR clonotype calling, in-frame beta chains only. Every distinct CDR3 protein forms one entry, paired with its most common genes and DNA. Counted in this sample were 530,000 or so distinct CDR3 sequences; approximately 13% of them appeared once. The ten largest clones represent about 9.1% of the sample.

This same sample was also part of a study on T cells in Graves' hyperthyroidism and ophthalmopathy.

The starting material was peripheral blood mononuclear cells (PBMCs), obtained at new diagnosis, from a patient treated with antithyroid drugs. The source is a man younger than 40 with Graves disease. Donor details come from another sample of the same person, matched by shared clones.

The sample holds many counts of this clonotype. V is TRBV27 and J is TRBJ2-7; 7 bases line up with TRBD2. The J segment lost 3 bases and the V segment lost 2 bases, leaving 4 bases of the junction unmatched. The germline gives CDR1 MNHEY, CDR2 SMNVEV (reference sequence). The CDR3 is 14 amino acids. The CDR3 DNA reads TGTGCCAGCAGTTTAGTAGCGGGTATCTACGAGCAGTACTTC. Translating it yields CASSLVAGIYEQYF.

The chain links TRBV20-1 to TRBJ2-4; 9 bases are shared with TRBD1. This CDR3 region has 13 residues. J was trimmed by 3 bases and V by 5 bases; bases with no gene match: 2. The germline gives CDR1 DFQATT, CDR2 SNEGSKA (reference sequence). CDR3 region: CSALDRGKNIQYF. Written as DNA, the CDR3 is TGCAGTGCTTTGGACAGGGGCAAAAACATTCAGTACTTC.

In its sample, this clonotype was seen a few times. The J gene is TRBJ2-5, the V gene TRBV5-1; D possibly corresponds to TRBD1 (6 bases). The CDR3 runs 14 residues. Trimming pared 4 bases from V and 3 bases from J, leaving 13 bases between. Looked up from germline, CDR1 is SGHRS and CDR2 is YFSETQ. The CDR3 here is CASSLTGTKETQYF. The CDR3 DNA is TGCGCCAGCAGCCTTACAGGGACCAAAGAGACCCAGTACTTC.

Ten or more counts support this clonotype. The V gene is TRBV12-3 or TRBV12-4, the J gene TRBJ2-7; perhaps D is TRBD1 or TRBD2 (5 bases each). Trimming pared 4 bases from V and 2 bases from J, leaving 9 bases between. The CDR3 runs 13 residues. CDR3 residues: CASSWDVPYEQYF. The DNA for the CDR3 is TGTGCCAGCAGTTGGGACGTACCCTACGAGCAGTACTTC.

The sample holds many counts of this clonotype. The rearrangement uses TRBV2 and TRBJ2-4; TRBD2 might be the D (5 bases). This CDR3 comprises 16 residues. Per the germline V gene, CDR1 is SNHLY and CDR2 is FYNNEI. V lost 3 bases, J lost 6 bases, and 18 bases lay in between. CDR3 coding DNA: TGTGCCAGCAGTGATAGTGTACAGATCGGAGGAAACATTCAGTACTTC. The encoded protein is CASSDSVQIGGNIQYF.

This clonotype was detected ten times or more. The V call is TRBV7-2, the J call TRBJ2-7; 7 bases are a match to TRBD1. The CDR3 totals 14 residues. Germline trimming cut 5 bases from V and 6 bases from J; bases unmatched to any gene: 10. The germline V gene has CDR1 SGHTA and CDR2 FQGNSA. CDR3 in DNA: TGTGCCAGCAGCCCCCGACAGGGCCCCGGCGAGCAGTACTTC. This sequence encodes CASSPRQGPGEQYF. Full variable domain (remainder filled in from reference TRBV7-2 and TRBJ2-7): GAGVSQSPSNKVTEKGKDVELRCDPISGHTALYWYRQSLGQGLEFLIYFQGNSAPDKSGLPSDRFSAERTGGSVSTLTIQRTQQEDSAVYLCASSPRQGPGEQYFGPGTRLTVT.

In this sample, this clonotype turned up many times. The V call is TRBV27, the J call TRBJ2-5; 9 bases align to TRBD1. In germline, CDR1 is MNHEY, CDR2 SMNVEV (reference sequence). This CDR3 is built from 15 residues. The V gene end was trimmed by 7 bases and the J gene end by 2 bases; junction bases not matched to a gene: 8. CDR3 in amino acids: CASTETGGRQETQYF. DNA of the CDR3: TGTGCCAGCACCGAAACAGGGGGCCGGCAAGAGACCCAGTACTTC.

This clonotype has just a few counts. This sequence joins TRBV5-8 and TRBJ2-5; weak D call: TRBD1 (5 bases). This CDR3 has 15 amino acids. Germline CDR1 reads SGHTS; CDR2 reads YDEGEE. V lost 4 bases to trimming and J lost 0 bases, with 13 bases between them. CDR3 coding DNA: TGTGCCAGCAGCCTTCGACAGTGGTACCAAGAGACCCAGTACTTC. Protein sequence: CASSLRQWYQETQYF.

This clonotype was seen a handful of times. The genes are TRBV29-1 and TRBJ1-2; D is perhaps TRBD1 (5 bases). The CDR3 covers 13 residues. V was shortened by 5 bases and J by 3 bases, with 13 bases between the two germline ends. Germline CDR1 is SQVTM and CDR2 is ANQGSEA. The CDR3 sequence: CSVNPGGDYGYTF. Written as DNA, the CDR3 is TGCAGCGTTAACCCCGGAGGGGACTATGGCTACACCTTC. Supplemented by reference TRBV29-1 and TRBJ1-2, the full variable domain reads SAVISQKPSRDICQRGTSLTIQCQVDSQVTMMFWYRQQPGQSLTLIATANQGSEATYESGFVIDKFPISRPNLTFSTLTVSNMSPEDSSIYLCSVNPGGDYGYTFGSGTRLTVV.

DNA for the CDR3: TGTGCCAGCAGGGGGACAGGGGCTGTCGGAAACATTCAGTACTTC. It encodes CASRGTGAVGNIQYF. This chain joins TRBV6-1 and TRBJ2-4; 10 positions match TRBD1. V shed 6 bases and J 6 bases; nucleotides not matched to a gene: 8. The germline V gene has CDR1 MNHNS and CDR2 SASEGT. The CDR3 is 15 residues long.

The table lists this clonotype with many counts. V is TRBV20-1 and J is TRBJ2-2; tentative D call: TRBD2 (5 bases). CDR3 size: 13 residues. Deletions cut 6 bases from V and 5 bases from J, with 13 bases between. Looked up from germline, CDR1 is DFQATT and CDR2 is SNEGSKA (reference sequence). This CDR3 reads CSASTRRTGELFF. For the CDR3, the DNA is TGCAGTGCAAGCACTAGGAGGACCGGGGAGCTGTTTTTT.

This clonotype was seen many times. This rearrangement joins TRBV12-3 or TRBV12-4 to TRBJ1-1, with D uncertain. Trimming removed 2 bases at V and 4 bases at J, with 5 bases between. The CDR3 length is 12 residues. CDR3 in DNA: TGTGCCAGCAGTTTACTACTCACTGAAGCTTTCTTT. This gives the protein CASSLLLTEAFF.

This clonotype was observed at least ten times. The chain uses TRBV2 and TRBJ2-1, with D perhaps matching TRBD1 or TRBD2 (6 bases each). CDR1 and CDR2 (germline): SNHLY, FYNNEI. V dropped 6 bases and J dropped 8 bases, with 14 bases sitting between them. The CDR3 length is 13 residues. The CDR3 spells CASSGGGRDEQFF. For the CDR3, the DNA is TGTGCCAGCAGCGGTGGGGGGCGGGATGAGCAGTTCTTC. The variable domain in full, with the rest retrieved from reference TRBV2 and TRBJ2-1, is EPEVTQTPSHQVTQMGQEVILRCVPISNHLYFYWYRQILGQKVEFLVSFYNNEISEKSEIFDDQFSVERPDGSNFTLKIRSTKLEDSAMYFCASSGGGRDEQFFGPGTRLTVL.

This clonotype has a count of ten or more. The chain has TRBV28 and TRBJ2-7; 11 bases fit TRBD2. The germline gives CDR1 MDHEN, CDR2 SYDVKM. This CDR3 is 16 amino acids long. V was pared by 4 bases and J by 5 bases, with 10 bases of the junction left unmatched. As DNA, the CDR3 is TGTGCCAGCAGTTCACCAACTAGCGGGAGTAGGAACGAGCAGTACTTC. Encoded protein: CASSSPTSGSRNEQYF.

This clonotype has a count of ten or more. V and J are TRBV12-3 or TRBV12-4 and TRBJ1-2, with a weak D call TRBD1 (5 bases). Trimming stripped 5 bases from V and 8 bases from J, with 18 bases between. This CDR3 contains 14 residues. For the CDR3, the DNA is TGTGCCAGCAGTGCGGGACGGGTCAGGAGGGGCTACACCTTC. Its translation: CASSAGRVRRGYTF.